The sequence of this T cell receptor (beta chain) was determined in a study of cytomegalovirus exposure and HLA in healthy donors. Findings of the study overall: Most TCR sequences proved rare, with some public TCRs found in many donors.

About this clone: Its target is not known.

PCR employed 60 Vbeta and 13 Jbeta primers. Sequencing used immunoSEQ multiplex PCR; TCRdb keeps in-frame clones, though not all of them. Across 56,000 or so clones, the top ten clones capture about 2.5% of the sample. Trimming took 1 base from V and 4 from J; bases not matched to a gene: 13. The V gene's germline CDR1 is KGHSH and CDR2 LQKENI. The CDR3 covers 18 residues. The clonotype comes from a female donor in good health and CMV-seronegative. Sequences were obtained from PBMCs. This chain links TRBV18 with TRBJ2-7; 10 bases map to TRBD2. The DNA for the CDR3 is TGTGCCAGCTCACCACTTAGGAAGCGGGAGGGCCCTAGTTACGAGCAGTACTTC. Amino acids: CASSPLRKREGPSYEQYF.